This T cell receptor beta chain originates from a study of CD8 T cells in Susac syndrome. To note about this clonotype: Mismatch with germline at one junction end may stem from a read error.

Random-hexamer reverse transcription was applied to about 0.45 to 1 ug RNA. TCR beta CDR3 was amplified by immunoSEQ covering 54 Vbeta and 13 Jbeta. TCRdb reprocessed the immunoSEQ multiplex PCR reads with MiXCR, giving one entry per CDR3 protein. The repertoire consists of about 200,000 distinct CDR3 sequences, with about 95% occurring once and the leading ten covering under 0.095%. Sample: CD4+ T cells from PBMCs. The source is a human donor with multiple sclerosis.

For the CDR3, the DNA is TGTGCTAGCAGCAACAGGGGCGGAGAGACCCAGTACTTC. It translates to CASSNRGGETQYF. The chain combines TRBV7-7 with TRBJ2-5, with TRBD1 matching 7 bases. Germline lookup yields CDR1 SSHAT and CDR2 FNYEAQ (reference sequence). This CDR3 spans 13 amino acids.